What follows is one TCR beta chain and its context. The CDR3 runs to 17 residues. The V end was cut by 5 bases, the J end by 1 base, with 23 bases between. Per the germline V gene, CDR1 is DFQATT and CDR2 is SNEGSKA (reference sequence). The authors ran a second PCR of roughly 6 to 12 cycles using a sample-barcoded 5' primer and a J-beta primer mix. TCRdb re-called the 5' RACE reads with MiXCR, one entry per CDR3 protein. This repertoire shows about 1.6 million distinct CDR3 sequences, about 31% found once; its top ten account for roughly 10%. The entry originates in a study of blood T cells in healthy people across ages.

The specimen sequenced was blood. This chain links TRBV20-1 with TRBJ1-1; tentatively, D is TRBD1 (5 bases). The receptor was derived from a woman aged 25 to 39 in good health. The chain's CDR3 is CSARRGTGVKRNTEAFF. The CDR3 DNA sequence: TGCAGTGCTCGACGGGGGACGGGGGTCAAGCGGAACACTGAAGCTTTCTTT.